Listed below are T cell receptor beta chains from one sample, sequenced in a study of early T cells in non-severe SARS-CoV-2 infection. TCRdb re-analysed the 5' RACE reads in MiXCR, keeping a single row per CDR3 protein. The sample shows fewer than 50,000 distinct CDR3 sequences, roughly 6% of them seen only once. The sample was whole blood, taken at baseline. The source of these receptors is an adult who was a healthcare worker with PCR-confirmed SARS-CoV-2 infection or an uninfected control (not recorded which). Each CDR3 is given with its conserved first and last residue. D genes are given only for firm matches.

TRBV28,-,TRBJ2-7,CASSSHPNEQYF
TRBV12-3/TRBV12-4,-,TRBJ2-7,CASSPRGAYEQYF
TRBV18,-,TRBJ2-7,CASSWDGGGPYEQYF
TRBV7-9,TRBD1,TRBJ2-3,CASSSGTGDTQYF
TRBV2,-,TRBJ1-3,CASLRDTGNTIYF
TRBV5-4,-,TRBJ1-2,CASSLADYGYTF
TRBV12-3/TRBV12-4,TRBD1,TRBJ2-3,CASSLGDRTSTDTQYF
TRBV6-2/TRBV6-3,-,TRBJ1-6,CASSGRGGRSNSPLHF
TRBV11-2,-,TRBJ2-1,CASARGASATNEQFF
TRBV6-5,-,TRBJ1-3,CASSTYRSSSGNTIYF
TRBV7-3,TRBD1,TRBJ1-1,CASSSGQGHTEAFF
TRBV7-9,TRBD1,TRBJ2-7,CASTPGTGGYEQYF
TRBV19,-,TRBJ2-1,CASSAAAGKYNEQFF
TRBV27,-,TRBJ2-1,CASGEVPSYNEQFF
TRBV6-5,-,TRBJ1-6,CASSYQPQGRYNSPLHF
TRBV5-1,TRBD1,TRBJ2-7,CASSVGDSYEQYF
TRBV15,-,TRBJ1-6,CATSRHQFNSPLHF
TRBV6-5,-,TRBJ2-7,CASTDRGAPHEQYF
TRBV20-1,-,TRBJ1-2,CSAPGQPYGYTF
TRBV30,-,TRBJ1-3,CAWSDRENTIYF
TRBV19,-,TRBJ2-1,CASSMGNAYNEQFF
TRBV6-1,TRBD1,TRBJ2-3,CASSTGGHTQYF
TRBV6-5,-,TRBJ2-3,CASSYSRQATGRNTQYF
TRBV11-2,-,TRBJ1-5,CASSPGPASSNQPQHF
TRBV4-1,-,TRBJ2-3,CASSHHNGGRTDTQYF
TRBV20-1,-,TRBJ2-1,CSASTPSSYNEQFF
TRBV27,-,TRBJ2-6,CASSSTTGANVLTF
TRBV27,-,TRBJ1-3,CASSAGTFSGNTIYF
TRBV5-1,-,TRBJ2-3,CASSLEHRSTDTQYF
TRBV6-1,-,TRBJ2-1,CAGSLTESSYNEQFF
TRBV7-9,TRBD1,TRBJ2-3,CASSLGQGFFKSTDTQYF
TRBV6-6,-,TRBJ1-1,CASSYNGKVAEAFF
TRBV12-3/TRBV12-4,-,TRBJ1-5,CASSLWGRSGYSNQPQHF
TRBV20-1,-,TRBJ1-1,CSARDQGRSDTEAFF
TRBV7-2,TRBD2,TRBJ2-7,CASSSLLRGVYEQYF
TRBV28,-,TRBJ2-7,CASSLIMGEQYF
TRBV18,TRBD1,TRBJ1-2,CASSPTGGQGAYGYTF
TRBV28,-,TRBJ2-5,CAGSSTPGREGETQYF
TRBV7-9,-,TRBJ2-1,CASSELRRGRGEQFF
TRBV30,-,TRBJ2-1,CAWSMAGSEQFF
TRBV7-9,-,TRBJ2-5,CASSLARETQYF
TRBV20-1,TRBD1,TRBJ1-1,CSARERGLGTEAFF
TRBV6-5,-,TRBJ2-1,CASTPLTPSRGRRNEQFF
TRBV12-3/TRBV12-4,-,TRBJ2-3,CASSLFMSDSDRRGDTQYF
TRBV7-2,-,TRBJ2-5,CASSLEPRGAGETQYF
TRBV18,-,TRBJ2-5,CASSPLRGATQETQYF
TRBV5-1,-,TRBJ2-7,CASSSGGINSYEQYF